This TCR beta chain is drawn from a study of CD8+ T cells in alopecia areata. The CDR3 length is 12 residues. V was trimmed by 7 bases and J by 5 bases, leaving 6 bases between them. Per the germline V gene, CDR1 is SNHLY and CDR2 is FYNNEI. The authors extracted RNA and reverse transcribed it into cDNA as the sequencing template. The data were produced by immunoSEQ multiplex PCR, yet TCRdb's version contains in-frame clones alone and is incomplete. The profile covers 100,000 to 150,000 clones, with 45% to 50% appearing a single time and roughly a tenth taken by the ten largest. The origin of this receptor is a human donor with alopecia areata. Sequenced: NKG2D-low CD8+ T cells sorted from blood. This chain connects TRBV2 to TRBJ1-6, with D hard to call. The CDR3 here is CASTSDNSPLHF. CDR3 DNA sequence: TGTGCCAGCACCTCGGATAATTCACCCCTCCACTTT.